This entry features one T cell receptor (beta chain) sequence. These data come from a study of blood T cell repertoires in COVID-19. Study-level information: The analysed material was cDNA or gDNA that came from T cells, B-cell-depleted T cells, or PBMCs.

Sequencing used immunoSEQ multiplex PCR; TCRdb keeps in-frame clones, though not all of them. Among around 57,000 clones listed, roughly 87% were seen once. The CDR3 consists of 18 residues. V trimming: 4 bases; J trimming: 5 bases; junction bases outside the gene matches: 14. Per the germline V gene, CDR1 is LGHDT and CDR2 is YNNKEL (reference sequence). The source material was peripheral blood. The chain combines TRBV3-1 (or the pseudogene TRBV3-2) with TRBJ2-5; 12 bases match TRBD2. The clonotype originates from a woman of 80 years or more with COVID-19, enrolled during active disease. CDR3 in amino acids: CASSPQGLAGGSVETQYF. As DNA, the CDR3 is TGTGCCAGCAGCCCCCAGGGGCTAGCGGGGGGGTCTGTGGAGACCCAGTACTTC.